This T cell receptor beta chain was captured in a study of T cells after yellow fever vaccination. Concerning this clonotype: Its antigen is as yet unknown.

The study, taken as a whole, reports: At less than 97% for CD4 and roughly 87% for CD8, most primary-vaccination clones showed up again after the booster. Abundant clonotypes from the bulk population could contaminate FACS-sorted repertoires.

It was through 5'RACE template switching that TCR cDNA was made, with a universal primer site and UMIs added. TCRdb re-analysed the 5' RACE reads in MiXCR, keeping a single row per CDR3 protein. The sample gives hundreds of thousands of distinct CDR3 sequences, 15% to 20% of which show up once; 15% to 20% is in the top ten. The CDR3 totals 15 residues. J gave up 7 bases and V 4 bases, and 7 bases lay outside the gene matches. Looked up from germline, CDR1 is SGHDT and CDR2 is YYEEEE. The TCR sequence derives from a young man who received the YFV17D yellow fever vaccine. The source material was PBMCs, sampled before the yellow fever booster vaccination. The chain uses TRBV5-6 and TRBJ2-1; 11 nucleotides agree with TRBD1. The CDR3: CASSARDRGGNEQFF. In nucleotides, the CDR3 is TGTGCCAGCAGCGCCCGGGACAGGGGGGGAAATGAGCAGTTCTTC.